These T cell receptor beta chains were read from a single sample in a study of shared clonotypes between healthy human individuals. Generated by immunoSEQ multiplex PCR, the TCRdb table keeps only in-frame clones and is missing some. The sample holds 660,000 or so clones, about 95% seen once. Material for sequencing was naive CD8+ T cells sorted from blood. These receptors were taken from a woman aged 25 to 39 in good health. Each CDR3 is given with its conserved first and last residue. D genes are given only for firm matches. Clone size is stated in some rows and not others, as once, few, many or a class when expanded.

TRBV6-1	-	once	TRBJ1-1	TGTGCCAGCAGTGAATCCGCTAAGAACACTGAAGCTTTCTTT	CASSESAKNTEAFF
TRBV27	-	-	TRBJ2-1	TGTGCCAGCAGTTTTGGGGAGCTTACTGAGCAGTTCTTC	CASSFGELTEQFF
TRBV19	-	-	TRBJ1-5	TGTGCCAGTTCCGGCATGGGATATAGCAATCAGCCCCAGCATTTT	CASSGMGYSNQPQHF
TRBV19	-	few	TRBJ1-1	TGTGCCAGTAGGGGTGGCGGGGGGACTGAAGCTTTCTTT	CASRGGGGTEAFF
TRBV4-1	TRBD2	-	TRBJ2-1	TGCGCCAGCAGCCCAGGACTAGCGGGAGAGGAGCAGTTCTTC	CASSPGLAGEEQFF
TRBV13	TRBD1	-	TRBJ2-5	TGTGCCAGCAGCCTACACAGGGGAATGGAAGAGACCCAGTACTTC	CASSLHRGMEETQYF
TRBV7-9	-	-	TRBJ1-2	TGTGCCAGCAGCTCTTCAGCGGACTATGGCTACACCTTC	CASSSSADYGYTF
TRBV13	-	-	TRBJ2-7	TGTGCCAGCAGCCCACAGGGTCACGAGCAGTACTTC	CASSPQGHEQYF
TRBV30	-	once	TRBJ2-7	TGTGCCTGCACCCCGTCGTCGGCGGGCTCCTACGAGCAGTACTTC	CACTPSSAGSYEQYF
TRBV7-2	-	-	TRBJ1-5	TGTGCCAGCAGCTTAGCAGGTCAGCCCCAGCATTTT	CASSLAGQPQHF
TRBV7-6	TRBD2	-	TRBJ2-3	TGTGCCAGCAGCCCCGGGGCTAGCGGGAGATCAGATACGCAGTATTTT	CASSPGASGRSDTQYF
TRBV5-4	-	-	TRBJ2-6	TGTGCCAGCAGCTTGCCCCTCACCCACTCTGGGGCCAACGTCCTGACTTTC	CASSLPLTHSGANVLTF
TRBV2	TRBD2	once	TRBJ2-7	TGTGCCAGCAGTGCAGCGGGAGGCGAGCAGTACTTC	CASSAAGGEQYF
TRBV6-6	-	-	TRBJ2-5	TGTGCCAGCAGTTACCTACAGGAACAAGAGACCCAGTACTTC	CASSYLQEQETQYF
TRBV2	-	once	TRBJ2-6	TGTGCCAGCAGTGAAGGGTTTACTTTCAGCTCTGGGGCCAACGTCCTGACTTTC	CASSEGFTFSSGANVLTF
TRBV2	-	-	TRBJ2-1	TGTGCCAGCAGTGGGGATCGCGGAGGTATAACCTACAATGAGCAGTTCTTC	CASSGDRGGITYNEQFF
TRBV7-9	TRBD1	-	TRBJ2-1	TGTGCCAGCAGCTCCGGGACAGGGGCCTACAATGAGCAGTTCTTC	CASSSGTGAYNEQFF
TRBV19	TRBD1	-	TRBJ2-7	TGTGCCAGTAGTATAGCTGGACAGGGGTTCTACGAGCAGTACTTC	CASSIAGQGFYEQYF
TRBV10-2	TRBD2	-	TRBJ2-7	TGCGCCAGCAGTGACCTAGCGGGAGCCTACGAGCAGTACTTC	CASSDLAGAYEQYF
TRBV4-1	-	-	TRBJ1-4	TGCGCCAGCAGCCAAGATCTGAATAATGAAAAACTGTTTTTT	CASSQDLNNEKLFF